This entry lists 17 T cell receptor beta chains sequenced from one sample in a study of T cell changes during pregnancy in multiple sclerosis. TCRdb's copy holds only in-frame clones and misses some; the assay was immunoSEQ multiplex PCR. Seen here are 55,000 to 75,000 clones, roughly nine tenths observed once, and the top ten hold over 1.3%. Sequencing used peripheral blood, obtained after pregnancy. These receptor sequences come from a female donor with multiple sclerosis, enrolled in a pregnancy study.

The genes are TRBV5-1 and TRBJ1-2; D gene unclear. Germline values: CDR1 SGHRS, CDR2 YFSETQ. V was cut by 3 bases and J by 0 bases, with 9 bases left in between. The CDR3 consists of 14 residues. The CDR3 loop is CASSSGSTNYGYTF. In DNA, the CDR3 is TGCGCCAGCAGCTCGGGATCTACTAACTATGGCTACACCTTC.

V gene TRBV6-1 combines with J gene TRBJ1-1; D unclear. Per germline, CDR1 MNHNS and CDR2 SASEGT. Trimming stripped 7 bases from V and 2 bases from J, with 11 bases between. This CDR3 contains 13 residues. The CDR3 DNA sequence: TGTGCCAGCACTCACAGCCTAAACACTGAAGCTTTCTTT. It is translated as CASTHSLNTEAFF.

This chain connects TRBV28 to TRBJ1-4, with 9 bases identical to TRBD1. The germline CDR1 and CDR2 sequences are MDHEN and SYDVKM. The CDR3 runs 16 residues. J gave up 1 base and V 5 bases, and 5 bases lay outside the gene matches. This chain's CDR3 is CASSEDRGVTNEKLFF. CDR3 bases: TGTGCCAGCAGTGAGGACAGGGGTGTAACTAATGAAAAACTGTTTTTT.

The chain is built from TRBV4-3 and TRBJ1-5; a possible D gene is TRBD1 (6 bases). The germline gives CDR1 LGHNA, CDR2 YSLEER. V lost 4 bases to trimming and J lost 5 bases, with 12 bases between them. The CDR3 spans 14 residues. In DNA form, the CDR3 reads TGCGCCAGCAGCCTGACGAAGGGGGATCAGCCCCAGCATTTT. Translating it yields CASSLTKGDQPQHF.

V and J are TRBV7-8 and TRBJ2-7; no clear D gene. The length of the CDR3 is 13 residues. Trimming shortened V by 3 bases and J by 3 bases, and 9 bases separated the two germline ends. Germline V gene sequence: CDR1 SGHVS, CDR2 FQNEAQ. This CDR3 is CASSFAINYEQYF. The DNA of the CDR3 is TGTGCCAGCAGCTTCGCGATAAACTACGAGCAGTACTTC. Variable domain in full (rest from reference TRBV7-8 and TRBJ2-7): GAGVSQSPRYKVAKRGQDVALRCDPISGHVSLFWYQQALGQGPEFLTYFQNEAQLDKSGLPSDRFFAERPEGSVSTLKIQRTQQEDSAVYLCASSFAINYEQYFGPGTRLTVT.

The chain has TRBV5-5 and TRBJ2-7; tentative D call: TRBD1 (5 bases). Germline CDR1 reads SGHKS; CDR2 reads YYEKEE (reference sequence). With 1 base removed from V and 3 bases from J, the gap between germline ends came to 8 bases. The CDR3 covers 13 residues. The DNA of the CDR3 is TGTGCCAGCAGCTTGACGGACAACTACGAGCAGTACTTC. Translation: CASSLTDNYEQYF. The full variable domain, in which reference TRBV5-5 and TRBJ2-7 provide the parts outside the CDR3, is DAGVTQSPTHLIKTRGQQVTLRCSPISGHKSVSWYQQVLGQGPQFIFQYYEKEERGRGNFPDRFSARQFPNYSSELNVNALLLGDSALYLCASSLTDNYEQYFGPGTRLTVT.

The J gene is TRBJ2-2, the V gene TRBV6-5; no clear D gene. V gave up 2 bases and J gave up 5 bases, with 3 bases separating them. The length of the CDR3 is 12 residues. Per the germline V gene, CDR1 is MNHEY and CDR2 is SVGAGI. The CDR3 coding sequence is TGTGCCAGCAGTTACCCAACCGGGGAGCTGTTTTTT. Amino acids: CASSYPTGELFF.

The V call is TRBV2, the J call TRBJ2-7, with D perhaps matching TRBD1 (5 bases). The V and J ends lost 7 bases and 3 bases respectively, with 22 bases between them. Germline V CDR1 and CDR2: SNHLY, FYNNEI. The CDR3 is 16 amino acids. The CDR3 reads CASTEFIATENYEQYF. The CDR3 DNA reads TGTGCCAGCACCGAATTTATCGCGACAGAAAACTACGAGCAGTACTTC.

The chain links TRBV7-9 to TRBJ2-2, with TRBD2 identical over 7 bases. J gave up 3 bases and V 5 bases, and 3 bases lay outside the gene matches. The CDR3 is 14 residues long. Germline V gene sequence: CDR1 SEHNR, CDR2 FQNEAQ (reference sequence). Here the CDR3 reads CASSPTSDTGELFF. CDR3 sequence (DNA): TGTGCCAGCAGCCCCACTAGCGACACCGGGGAGCTGTTTTTT.

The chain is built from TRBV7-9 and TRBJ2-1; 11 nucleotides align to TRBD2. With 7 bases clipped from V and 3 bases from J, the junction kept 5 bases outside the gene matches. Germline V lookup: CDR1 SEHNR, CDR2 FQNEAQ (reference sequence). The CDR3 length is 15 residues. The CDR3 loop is CASTSGTSGYNEQFF. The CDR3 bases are TGTGCCAGCACCTCCGGGACTAGCGGCTACAATGAGCAGTTCTTC.

The DNA for the CDR3 is TGCGCCAGCAGCTTGGCACTAGGTTCTCTGCCAGATACGCAGTATTTT. It translates to CASSLALGSLPDTQYF. V gene TRBV5-1 combines with J gene TRBJ2-3, with D maybe TRBD2 (5 bases). Germline-derived CDR1 and CDR2 are SGHRS and YFSETQ. The V gene lost 0 bases and the J gene lost 4 bases, with 15 bases spanning the gap. This CDR3 comprises 16 residues.

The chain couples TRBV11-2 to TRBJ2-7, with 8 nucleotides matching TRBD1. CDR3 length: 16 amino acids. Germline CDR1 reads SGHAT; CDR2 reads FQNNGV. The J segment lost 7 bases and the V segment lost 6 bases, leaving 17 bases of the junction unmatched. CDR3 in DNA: TGTGCCAGCAGGACTAGACAGGGGCCGGGATTGGGGGAGCAGTACTTC. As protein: CASRTRQGPGLGEQYF. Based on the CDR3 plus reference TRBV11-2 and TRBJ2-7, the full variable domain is EAGVAQSPRYKIIEKRQSVAFWCNPISGHATLYWYQQILGQGPKLLIQFQNNGVVDDSQLPKDRFSAERLKGVDSTLKIQPAKLEDSAVYLCASRTRQGPGLGEQYFGPGTRLTVT.

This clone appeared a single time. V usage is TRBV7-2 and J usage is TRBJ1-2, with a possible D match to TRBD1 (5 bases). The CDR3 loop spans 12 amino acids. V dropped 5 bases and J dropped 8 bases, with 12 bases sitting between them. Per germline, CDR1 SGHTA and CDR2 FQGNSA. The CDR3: CASSPYRLGYTF. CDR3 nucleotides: TGTGCCAGCAGCCCCTACAGGCTGGGCTACACCTTC.

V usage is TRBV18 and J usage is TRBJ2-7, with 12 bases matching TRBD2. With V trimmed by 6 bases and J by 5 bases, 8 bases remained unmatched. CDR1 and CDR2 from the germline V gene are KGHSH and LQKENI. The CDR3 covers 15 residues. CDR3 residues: CASSDGLAGKDEQYF. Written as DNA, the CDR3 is TGTGCCAGCTCGGACGGACTAGCGGGAAAGGACGAGCAGTACTTC.

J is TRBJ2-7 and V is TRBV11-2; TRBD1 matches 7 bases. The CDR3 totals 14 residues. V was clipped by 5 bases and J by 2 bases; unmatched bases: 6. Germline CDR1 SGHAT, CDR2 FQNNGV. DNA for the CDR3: TGTGCCAGCAGCCCCCCAGGGGGACCCTACGAGCAGTACTTC. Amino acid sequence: CASSPPGGPYEQYF.

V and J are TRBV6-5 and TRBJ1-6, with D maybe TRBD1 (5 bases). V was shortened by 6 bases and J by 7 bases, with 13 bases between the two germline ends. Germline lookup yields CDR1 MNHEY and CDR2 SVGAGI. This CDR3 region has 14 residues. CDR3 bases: TGTGCCAGCAGCCGGCGGGGCCCGAATTCACCCCTCCACTTT. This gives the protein CASSRRGPNSPLHF.

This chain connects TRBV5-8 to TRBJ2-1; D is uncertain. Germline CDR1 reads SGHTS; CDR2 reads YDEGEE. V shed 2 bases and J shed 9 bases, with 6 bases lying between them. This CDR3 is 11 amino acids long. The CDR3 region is CASSLTGEQFF. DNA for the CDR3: TGTGCCAGCAGCTTAACCGGTGAGCAGTTCTTC.